The 10 T cell receptor beta chains below come from one sample, sequenced in a study of early T cells in non-severe SARS-CoV-2 infection. TCRdb analysed the 5' RACE reads with MiXCR anew, one entry per CDR3 protein. The sample lists under 85,000 distinct CDR3 sequences; 13% to 15% were seen once. The material sequenced was whole blood. These receptor sequences come from an adult who was a healthcare worker with PCR-confirmed SARS-CoV-2 infection or an uninfected control (not recorded which).

This chain joins TRBV29-1 and TRBJ2-3; D uncertain. The V gene lost 4 bases and the J gene lost 4 bases, with 6 bases spanning the gap. The CDR3 is made up of 11 amino acids. CDR1 and CDR2 (germline): SQVTM, ANQGSEA. The CDR3 loop reads CSVGSADTQYF. In DNA form, the CDR3 reads TGCAGCGTTGGGTCTGCAGATACGCAGTATTTT.

The CDR3: CASSMRQDTGELFF. As DNA, the CDR3 is TGTGCCAGTAGTATGAGGCAGGACACCGGGGAGCTGTTTTTT. The chain employs TRBV19 and TRBJ2-2; D uncertain. Germline V gives CDR1 LNHDA, CDR2 SQIVND (reference sequence). Trimming took 3 bases from V and 3 from J, leaving 8 bases between them. The CDR3 contains 14 residues. Looking up the rest from reference TRBV19 and TRBJ2-2 gives the full variable domain: DGGITQSPKYLFRKEGQNVTLSCEQNLNHDAMYWYRQDPGQGLRLIYYSQIVNDFQKGDIAEGYSVSREKKESFPLTVTSAQKNPTAFYLCASSMRQDTGELFFGEGSRLTVL.

This clonotype was seen many times. This chain uses TRBV20-1 with TRBJ1-4, with D perhaps TRBD1 (5 bases). This CDR3 spans 13 amino acids. The ends were cut back, 7 bases at V and 4 bases at J, with 13 bases in the middle. Germline CDR1 DFQATT, CDR2 SNEGSKA (reference sequence). The CDR3 nucleotides are TGCAGTGTAGGGGTCGGATTTAATGAAAAACTGTTTTTT. Translation: CSVGVGFNEKLFF.

This clonotype was seen more than once but under ten times. The V gene is TRBV27, the J gene TRBJ1-6; TRBD1 might be the D (5 bases). V gave up 5 bases and J gave up 9 bases, with 17 bases separating them. The germline CDR1 and CDR2 sequences are MNHEY and SMNVEV (reference sequence). CDR3 length equals 15 residues. The CDR3 nucleotides read TGTGCCAGCAGTCTCGACAGATCGCAAATTTCACCCCTCCACTTT. It yields the protein CASSLDRSQISPLHF.

In its sample, this clonotype was seen a few times. The chain links TRBV6-1 to TRBJ1-5, with 8 bases aligning to TRBD1. The CDR3 extends over 16 amino acids. The V and J ends lost 4 bases and 2 bases, in that order; junction bases with no gene match: 7. Germline CDR1 MNHNS, CDR2 SASEGT. The DNA of the CDR3 is TGTGCCAGCAGTGTAGGAACAGGGGGAGGCAATCAGCCCCAGCATTTT. Translating it yields CASSVGTGGGNQPQHF.

The chain joins TRBV29-1 to TRBJ1-1, with unresolved D. Per the germline V gene, CDR1 is SQVTM and CDR2 is ANQGSEA. CDR3 length equals 10 residues. V was clipped by 5 bases and J by 10 bases, with 11 bases between them. The chain's CDR3 is CSVLSEAAFF. The DNA for the CDR3 is TGCAGCGTTCTTTCCGAGGCAGCTTTCTTT.

The gene calls are TRBV20-1 and TRBJ2-1, with 10 bases aligning to TRBD2. This CDR3 contains 13 residues. The germline V gene encodes CDR1 DFQATT and CDR2 SNEGSKA (reference sequence). Written as DNA, the CDR3 is TGCAGCCCCAGGACTAGCGGAAACAATGAGCAGTTCTTC. This encodes CSPRTSGNNEQFF.

The sample holds a few counts of this clonotype. V usage is TRBV29-1 and J usage is TRBJ2-7, with D perhaps TRBD1 (5 bases). This CDR3 is 13 amino acids long. Looked up from germline, CDR1 is SQVTM and CDR2 is ANQGSEA. The V and J ends lost 7 bases and 6 bases respectively, with 19 bases between them. This CDR3 reads CSAARQGASEQYF. The DNA for the CDR3 is TGCAGCGCCGCCCGTCAAGGGGCAAGCGAGCAGTACTTC.

This clonotype was found many times. V and J are TRBV6-5 and TRBJ2-7, with 7 bases identical to TRBD1. The CDR3 extends over 18 amino acids. V dropped 4 bases and J dropped 0; count of bases not matched to a gene: 15. Per the germline V gene, CDR1 is MNHEY and CDR2 is SVGAGI. DNA of the CDR3: TGTGCCAGCAGTTCCTACCTCCCCTCTCGGGACAGCTCCTACGAGCAGTACTTC. Translating it yields CASSSYLPSRDSSYEQYF.

This clonotype appeared a few times. The chain links TRBV19 to TRBJ1-2; D possibly corresponds to TRBD1 (5 bases). Germline CDR1 is LNHDA and CDR2 is SQIVND (reference sequence). The CDR3 contains 13 residues. Trimming shortened V by 2 bases and J by 3 bases, and 7 bases separated the two germline ends. The CDR3 is CASSILGDYGYTF. CDR3 DNA: TGTGCCAGTAGTATATTGGGGGACTATGGCTACACCTTC.